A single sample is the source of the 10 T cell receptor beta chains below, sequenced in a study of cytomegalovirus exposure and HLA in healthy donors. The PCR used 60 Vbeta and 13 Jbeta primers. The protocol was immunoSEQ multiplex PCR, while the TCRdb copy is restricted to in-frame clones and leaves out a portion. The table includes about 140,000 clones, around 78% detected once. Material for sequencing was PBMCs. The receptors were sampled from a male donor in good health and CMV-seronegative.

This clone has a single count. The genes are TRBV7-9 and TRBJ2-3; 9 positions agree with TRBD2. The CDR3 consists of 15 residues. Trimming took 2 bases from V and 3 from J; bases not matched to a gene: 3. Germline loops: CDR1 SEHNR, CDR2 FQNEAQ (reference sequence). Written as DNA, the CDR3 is TGTGCCAGCAGCTTACTAGCGGGGCTAACAGATACGCAGTATTTT. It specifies CASSLLAGLTDTQYF. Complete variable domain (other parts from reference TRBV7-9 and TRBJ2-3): DTGVSQNPRHKITKRGQNVTFRCDPISEHNRLYWYRQTLGQGPEFLTYFQNEAQLEKSRLLSDRFSAERPKGSFSTLEIQRTEQGDSAMYLCASSLLAGLTDTQYFGPGTRLTVL.

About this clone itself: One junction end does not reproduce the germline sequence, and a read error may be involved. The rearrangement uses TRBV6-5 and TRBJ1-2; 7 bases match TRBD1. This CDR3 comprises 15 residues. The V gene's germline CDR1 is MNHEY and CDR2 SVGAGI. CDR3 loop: CASKDLSGGIDGYPF. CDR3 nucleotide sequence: TGTGCCAGCAAGGATCTTTCAGGGGGGATAGATGGCTACCCCTTC.

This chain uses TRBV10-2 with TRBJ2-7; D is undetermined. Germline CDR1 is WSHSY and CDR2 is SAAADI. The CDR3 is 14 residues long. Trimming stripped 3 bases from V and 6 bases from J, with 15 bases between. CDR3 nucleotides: TGCGCCAGCAGTGAATCCCCCCAGGCAGGCGAGCAGTACTTC. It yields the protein CASSESPQAGEQYF.

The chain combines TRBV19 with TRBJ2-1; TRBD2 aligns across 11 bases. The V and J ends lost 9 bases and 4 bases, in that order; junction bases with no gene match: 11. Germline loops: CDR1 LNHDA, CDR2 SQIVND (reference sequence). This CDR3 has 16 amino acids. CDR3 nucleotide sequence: TGTGCCAGCACTACTCTAGCGGGGGGCCAGTACAATGAGCAGTTCTTC. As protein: CASTTLAGGQYNEQFF.

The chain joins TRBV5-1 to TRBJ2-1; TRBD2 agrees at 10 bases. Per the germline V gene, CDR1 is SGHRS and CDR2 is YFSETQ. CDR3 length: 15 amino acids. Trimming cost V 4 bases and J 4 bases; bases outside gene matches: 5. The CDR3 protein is CASSGTSGAYNEQFF. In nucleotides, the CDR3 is TGCGCCAGCAGCGGAACTAGCGGGGCGTACAATGAGCAGTTCTTC.

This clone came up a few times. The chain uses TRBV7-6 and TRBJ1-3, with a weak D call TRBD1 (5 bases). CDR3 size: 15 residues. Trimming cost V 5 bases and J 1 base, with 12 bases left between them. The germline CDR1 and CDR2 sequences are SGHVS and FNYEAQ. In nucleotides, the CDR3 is TGTGCCAGCAGCCTCGACAGTACATCTGGAAACACCATATATTTT. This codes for CASSLDSTSGNTIYF.

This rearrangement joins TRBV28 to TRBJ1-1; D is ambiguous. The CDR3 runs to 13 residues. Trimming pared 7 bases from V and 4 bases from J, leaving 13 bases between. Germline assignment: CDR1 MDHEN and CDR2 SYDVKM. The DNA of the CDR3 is TGTGCCAGCACCTCCCCCACGGGCACTGAAGCTTTCTTT. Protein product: CASTSPTGTEAFF.

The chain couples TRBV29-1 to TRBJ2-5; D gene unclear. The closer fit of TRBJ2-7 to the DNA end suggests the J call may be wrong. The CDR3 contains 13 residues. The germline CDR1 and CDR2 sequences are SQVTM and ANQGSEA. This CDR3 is CSATLTPAAEQYF. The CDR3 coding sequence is TGCAGCGCCACGTTAACCCCGGCGGCCGAGCAGTACTTC.

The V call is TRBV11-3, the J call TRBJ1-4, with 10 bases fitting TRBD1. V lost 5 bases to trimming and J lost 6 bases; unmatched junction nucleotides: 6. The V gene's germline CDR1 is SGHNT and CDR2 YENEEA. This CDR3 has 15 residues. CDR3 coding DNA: TGTGCCAGCAGCCCCGGGACAGGGGAAGATGAAAAACTGTTTTTT. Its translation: CASSPGTGEDEKLFF.

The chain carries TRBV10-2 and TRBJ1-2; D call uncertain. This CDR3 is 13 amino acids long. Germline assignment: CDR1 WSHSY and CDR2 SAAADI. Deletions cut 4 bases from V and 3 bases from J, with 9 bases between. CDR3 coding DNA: TGCGCCAGCAGTGTCCTCAGCGACTATGGCTACACCTTC. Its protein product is CASSVLSDYGYTF.